This T cell receptor beta chain was retrieved from a study of T cells in Graves' hyperthyroidism and ophthalmopathy (dated by TCRdb to the late 2010s). The study in broad terms: Peripheral blood was collected at initial diagnosis, before any treatment. A discovery cohort of roughly 100 patients, roughly 45 with Graves' ophthalmopathy and about 60 with stable Graves' hyperthyroidism, was used to find distinguishing TCR V-J signatures. TCR Vbeta CDR3 sequencing of 135 peripheral blood samples (under 45 ophthalmopathy, roughly 74 hyperthyroidism and some 17 progressor patients) is reported in the paper. Once sampling was done, hyperthyroidism patients were given methimazole at a starting dose of 30 mg daily, whereas ophthalmopathy patients were given high-dose intravenous methylprednisolone. In over five Graves' hyperthyroidism patients, the study also compared T-cell repertoires from thyroid tissue with T-cell repertoires from blood. The approximately 100 discovery patients were randomly split 7:3 into training and test sets. Prospective prediction of ophthalmopathy was tested in an independent validation cohort of 18 to 20 hyperthyroidism patients and 17 patients who later progressed to ophthalmopathy.

Stable Graves' hyperthyroidism was defined as no progression to ophthalmopathy during 18 months of follow-up. Hyperthyroidism patients were aged 18 to 65 years and newly diagnosed, with disease duration of less than 2 months. Exclusion was applied to patients with uncontrolled infections, other autoimmune diseases, pregnancy or lactation. Diagnoses relied on clinical symptoms, serum thyroxine and TRAb, thyroid ultrasound and orbital computed tomography. Ficoll-Paque density gradient centrifugation was used to isolate PBMCs from around 10 ml of fresh peripheral blood. Total RNA was extracted using Trizol reagent, and RNA quality was assessed on an Agilent 2100 Bioanalyzer. General findings and caveats noted by the study authors: Most expanded thyroid clonotypes (frequency above 0.001) were also detected in blood, suggesting blood repertoires may reflect thyroid immune responses. Sample size was not statistically predetermined, and blinding of investigators to group allocation was not performed. During validation, the model predicted progression to ophthalmopathy a median of around six months ahead of onset, with 60% to 71% sensitivity and 72.22% specificity. A model built on a 13 V-J signature distinguished ophthalmopathy from stable hyperthyroidism, reaching 85% to 90% sensitivity and about 81% specificity in cross-validation and 80%/75% in testing.

The TCR beta CDR3 regions were amplified from RNA transcripts. The TCR CDR3 was subjected to a first round of RT-PCR using the HTBI primer set and the Qiagen OneStep RT-PCR kit. Libraries were constructed in a second round of multiplex PCR, after which size selection and purification were performed. Paired-end sequencing of the libraries was performed with 100 bp reads on an Illumina HiSeq2000. From the authors' description of their analysis: SOAPnuke was used to process the raw data, with reads discarded if the reads contained adapters or uncalled bases, had a mean Phred below 15, or lacked an exact constant-primer or identifier match. High-quality paired reads were merged with COPE v1.2.5, and unique nucleotide sequences were defined as clonotypes. MiTCR v1.1 was used to align clonotypes to the IMGT TRBV, TRBD and TRBJ reference segments. The analysis included only V-J combinations with a frequency above 0.0001, which together covered over 98% of the repertoires. The TCS score was defined as F50 (clonal expansion) divided by E x V (chaos), with BLOSUM62-based TCRdist calculated between CDR3 peptides within each V-J. Welch's t-statistics and random forest reduced fewer than 550 V-J features to 13, which were used in a naive Bayes classifier (R e1071). TCRdb cleaned the public reads at Q25 with fastp, built clones with MiXCR and kept in-frame beta chains. Each entry merges the rows of one CDR3 protein and shows their most common DNA and genes. These V and J calls originate from TCRdb's pipeline instead of the authors' own analysis. In all, the sample holds some 500,000 distinct CDR3 sequences, and about 15% of those were seen once. The ten largest make up under 20% of the sample.

Ten or more counts support this clonotype. Its antigen specificity is not known. No base-level quality is on record; no much larger clone is a single base apart. Sequencing was performed on blood. The TCR comes from a young woman with Graves' hyperthyroidism.

Here is the DNA: TGTGCCAGCAGTGGTCGAGCAGATACGCAGTATTTT. Translated, it reads CASSGRADTQYF. The sequence is built from TRBV27 and TRBJ2-3; no confident D gene assignment can be made. CDR1 MNHEY and CDR2 SMNVEV are derived from the germline V gene (reference sequence). There are 12 amino acids in the CDR3, from cysteine to phenylalanine inclusive. Only the CDR3 part of the read is kept: 36 bases, read in frame from the first base. V is pared back by 5 bases and J by 4 bases, with 7 bases lying between the germline termini.